One sample yielded the 3 T cell receptor beta chains listed below, sequenced in a study of tissue T cells after allogeneic stem cell transplantation. The time point: mouse harvest day 7 after allogeneic transplant. The graft held 10^6 splenic CD5+ T cells and 10^7 T-cell-depleted bone marrow cells. Produced via immunoSEQ multiplex PCR; TCRdb's table is partial and in-frame only. The sample has roughly 8,200 clones; around 40% are singletons. Sequenced material: skin. The source is a female BALB/c mouse given C57BL/6 T cells with graft-versus-host disease after an allogeneic hematopoietic cell transplant.

As to this clone: Gene names follow the mouse nomenclature. The read ends 1 residue early relative to the CDR3; the germline J gene fills the gap. This rearrangement joins TRBV26 to TRBJ2-5; weak D call: TRBD1 (5 bases). The germline V gene has CDR1 KGHPV and CDR2 FQNQEV (reference sequence). V was pared by 4 bases and J by 0 bases, with 5 bases between. The CDR3 is made up of 13 amino acids. The chain's CDR3 is CASSQGNQDTQYF. Partial CDR3 DNA: TGTGCCAGCAGTCAGGGGAACCAAGACACCCAGTAC.

This clone was detected only a few times. Genes and germline are mouse. The read terminates 1 residue ahead of where the CDR3 ends, so the germline J gene completes it. The chain has TRBV26 and TRBJ2-7; 10 bases are a match to TRBD1. In germline, CDR1 is KGHPV, CDR2 FQNQEV (reference sequence). The CDR3 is made up of 13 amino acids. V gave up 4 bases and J gave up 5 bases; unmatched junction bases: 2. The CDR3 spells CASSRQGANEQYF. CDR3 DNA (partial): TGTGCCAGCAGTCGACAGGGGGCAAATGAACAGTAC.

Turning to this clone: Gene and germline names: mouse. The observed sequence ends 1 residue before the CDR3 terminus, with the missing tail filled in from the germline J gene. The chain couples TRBV20 to TRBJ1-1; D is uncertain. Trimming removed 0 bases from V and 1 base from J, with 3 bases in between. The germline V gene encodes CDR1 GFQATS and CDR2 STVNSAI. There are 12 residues in the CDR3. CDR3 DNA, as far as it was read: TGTGGTGCTAGGGAAGGGAACACAGAAGTCTTC. This sequence encodes CGAREGNTEVF. The CDR3, in full, reads CGAREGNTEVFF.